Listed below are T cell receptor beta chains from one sample, sequenced in a study of T cells in Graves' hyperthyroidism and ophthalmopathy. Each CDR3 protein gets one entry after TCRdb re-called the multiplex PCR reads with MiXCR. The sample consists of hundreds of thousands of distinct CDR3 sequences, roughly 37% of them appearing once. Sequences were obtained from blood. Every receptor here comes from a man between 18 and 29 years old with Graves' hyperthyroidism. CDR3s include the opening cysteine and the closing phenylalanine or tryptophan. A D gene is named only where the DNA matches it firmly. Rows may omit the clone size; those that give it use once, few, many or a size class.

>.|.|TRBV6-1|TRBJ2-7|15
TGTGCCAGCAGTGAATCGGGGGAACCTAACTACGAGCAGTACTTC
CASSESGEPNYEQYF
>.|TRBD1|TRBV9|TRBJ2-2|16
TGTGCCAGCAGCGGAACCGGGACAGCGAACACCGGGGAGCTGTTTTTT
CASSGTGTANTGELFF
>.|TRBD1|TRBV5-6|TRBJ1-2|15
TGTGCCAGCAGCTTCTGGGACAGGGACCCCACTGGCTACACCTTC
CASSFWDRDPTGYTF
>few|.|TRBV5-5|TRBJ2-7|15
TGTGCCAGCACCCCCGACCCGACAGGACTCTACGAGCAGTACTTC
CASTPDPTGLYEQYF
>few|TRBD1|TRBV7-3|TRBJ1-1|15
TGTGCCAGCAGCTTGACAGGGGGTGAAGCCACTGAAGCTTTCTTT
CASSLTGGEATEAFF
>many|.|TRBV10-1|TRBJ2-2|13
TGCGCCAGCCGGGCTTTGGACACCGGGGAGCTGTTTTTT
CASRALDTGELFF
>many|.|TRBV12-3/TRBV12-4|TRBJ2-7|13
TGTGCCAGCAGCTTTGGGGGATCCTACGAGCAGTACTTC
CASSFGGSYEQYF
>.|TRBD1|TRBV12-3/TRBV12-4|TRBJ1-2|14
TGTGCCAGCAGGAACGACAGGGACCTCTATGGCTACACCTTC
CASRNDRDLYGYTF
>many|TRBD2|TRBV10-3|TRBJ2-7|15
TGTGCCATCAGTGAGTCTGGGCGGGAGGTCTACGGGCAGTACTTC
CAISESGREVYGQYF
>many|.|TRBV29-1|TRBJ1-1|10
TGCAGCGTTGATCGCACTGAAGCTTTCTTT
CSVDRTEAFF
>many|TRBD2|TRBV2|TRBJ2-2|14
TGTGCCAGCAGTTTACTAGCGGGGACCGGGGAGCTGTTTTTT
CASSLLAGTGELFF
>.|.|TRBV7-2|TRBJ2-7|15
TGTGCCAGCAGCTTATCGGTGGGTCGGGAGTACGAGCAGTACTTC
CASSLSVGREYEQYF
>.|.|TRBV9|TRBJ1-6|14
TGTGCCAGCAGCGCCAGACAGGAAAATTCACCCCTCCACTTT
CASSARQENSPLHF
>many|.|TRBV7-2|TRBJ2-2|14
TGTGCCAGCAGCTTGATCAGTGGCACCGGGGAGCTGTTTTTT
CASSLISGTGELFF
>.|TRBD2|TRBV7-9|TRBJ2-5|16
TGTGCCAGCAGCCAAGGGAGCGGGGGAGACCAAGAGACCCAGTACTTC
CASSQGSGGDQETQYF
>once|.|TRBV25-1|TRBJ1-6|16
TGTGCCAGCAGTGCTAGAAAGGGTTTTGATAATTCACCCCTCCACTTT
CASSARKGFDNSPLHF
>many|.|TRBV3-1|TRBJ1-6|14
TGTGCCAGCAGTCTCGACAGCCTTCGGTCACCCCTCCACTTT
CASSLDSLRSPLHF
>.|TRBD1|TRBV12-3/TRBV12-4|TRBJ1-1|13
TGTGCCAGCAGGAGACAGGGGAGCACTGAAGCTTTCTTT
CASRRQGSTEAFF
>many|TRBD1|TRBV11-2|TRBJ2-5|15
TGTGCCAGCAGCTTGGGACAGGGGGCAGGGGAGACCCAGTACTTC
CASSLGQGAGETQYF
>many|.|TRBV20-1|TRBJ2-6|16
TGCAGTGCTAGTAGGGGCAGTCCCTCTGGGGCCAACGTCCTGACTTTC
CSASRGSPSGANVLTF
>.|TRBD1|TRBV7-8|TRBJ1-1|16
TGTGCCAGCAGCTCAGGGACAGGGCCCATGAACACTGAAGCTTTCTTT
CASSSGTGPMNTEAFF
>few|TRBD1|TRBV19|TRBJ1-1|13
TGTGCCAGTAGGTTGGGACAGGGGACTGAAGCTTTCTTT
CASRLGQGTEAFF
>.|TRBD2|TRBV6-6|TRBJ2-6|16
TGTGCCAGCCTCCGGGGGGGTGACTCTGGGGCCAACGTCCTGACTTTC
CASLRGGDSGANVLTF
>.|.|TRBV4-1|TRBJ1-4|12
TGCGCCAGCAGCCAAGAGGAGGGGAAACTGTTTTTT
CASSQEEGKLFF
>many|TRBD1|TRBV2|TRBJ1-2|16
TGTGCCAGCAGGGATCCCGGGACAGGGGGAATTTATGGCTACACCTTC
CASRDPGTGGIYGYTF
>few|.|TRBV5-1|TRBJ1-4|14
TGCGCCAGCAGCTTGGCACAGGGAGACGAAAAACTGTTTTTT
CASSLAQGDEKLFF
>few|.|TRBV12-3/TRBV12-4|TRBJ1-1|15
TGTGCCAGCAGCCTCACCACCAGGGTTAACACTGAAGCTTTCTTT
CASSLTTRVNTEAFF
>few|.|TRBV7-6|TRBJ2-2|13
TGTGCCAGCAGACCCCAGGGGATCGGGGAGCTGTTTTTT
CASRPQGIGELFF
>.|.|TRBV2|TRBJ2-7|11
TGTGCCAGCAGTTCAACGGCAGTTGGGTACTTC
CASSSTAVGYF
>once|.|TRBV9|TRBJ2-2|14
TGTGCCAGCAGCCAAGTGGTCAACACCGGGGAGCTGTTTTTT
CASSQVVNTGELFF
>many|TRBD1|TRBV29-1|TRBJ2-7|16
TGCAGCGTTGAATTAGGTAACAGGGGGCCAGCCTACGAGCAGTACTTC
CSVELGNRGPAYEQYF
>.|.|TRBV4-1|TRBJ1-6|15
TGCGCCAGCAGCCAAGGGCCCCTGCTTAATTCACCCCTCCACTTT
CASSQGPLLNSPLHF
>many|.|TRBV10-3|TRBJ1-3|11
TGTGCCATCACAGAGGGAAACACCATATATTTT
CAITEGNTIYF
>.|TRBD1|TRBV2|TRBJ2-7|14
TGTGCCAGCGTCGAACAGGGGGATTCCTACGAGCAGTACTTC
CASVEQGDSYEQYF
>many|.|TRBV7-9|TRBJ1-1|12
TGTGCCAGCAGCAGGCCACCTCTAAAAGCTTTCTTT
CASSRPPLKAFF
>.|.|TRBV7-2|TRBJ2-5|13
TGTGCCAGCACCACGGTGGCGGGAGAGACCCAGTACTTC
CASTTVAGETQYF
>.|.|TRBV7-6|TRBJ1-3|15
TGTGCCAGCAGCCAAGGGGTTGGGGCTGGAAACACCATATATTTT
CASSQGVGAGNTIYF
>few|.|TRBV20-1|TRBJ2-7|13
TGCAGTGCAGCTTTGAGGGGAGGCTACGAGCAGTACTTC
CSAALRGGYEQYF
>many|.|TRBV6-5|TRBJ2-5|15
TGTGCCAGCAGTTACTACCCGACGGACCAAGAGACCCAGTACTTC
CASSYYPTDQETQYF
>many|.|TRBV20-1|TRBJ1-5|15
TGCAGTGCTAGAGAGACGGGGTTGAGCAATCAGCCCCAGCATTTT
CSARETGLSNQPQHF
>few|.|TRBV6-6|TRBJ2-2|14
TGTGCCAGCAGTGACAGAGGGGAGCCCGGGGAGCTGTTTTTT
CASSDRGEPGELFF
>many|.|TRBV7-2|TRBJ1-2|13
TGTGCCAGCAGCTTTTCTGGGGAAAGAGGCTACACCTTC
CASSFSGERGYTF
>few|.|TRBV9|TRBJ1-1|16
TGTGCCAGCAGCCGGGCGGGGGCGGCGAGGAACACTGAAGCTTTCTTT
CASSRAGAARNTEAFF
>once|TRBD1|TRBV20-1|TRBJ2-2|17
TGCAGTGCTAGCTCGGACAGGGGAAAGGTGAGCACCGGGGAGCTGTTTTTT
CSASSDRGKVSTGELFF
>few|.|TRBV5-1|TRBJ2-5|16
TGCGCCAGCAGCTTGGGCCCAGGGAACGGGATCGAGACCCAGTACTTC
CASSLGPGNGIETQYF
>.|TRBD2|TRBV7-7|TRBJ2-7|15
TGTGCCAGCAGCTTAGGCACTAGCGGGACCTACGAGCAGTGCTTC
CASSLGTSGTYEQCF
>.|.|TRBV6-1|TRBJ1-1|14
TGTGCCAGCAGTGAAGCAGGGACCGGCACCCAAGCTTTCTTT
CASSEAGTGTQAFF
>.|TRBD1|TRBV20-1|TRBJ2-7|13
TGCAGTGCTAGAGGACAGGGGGGAGGCTTCCAGTACTTC
CSARGQGGGFQYF
>.|.|TRBV12-3/TRBV12-4|TRBJ1-1|14
TGTGCCAGCAGATCCTTGGACGGGGGAACTGAAGCTTTCTTT
CASRSLDGGTEAFF
>.|TRBD2|TRBV7-9|TRBJ2-7|14
TGTGCCAGCAGTCGGGGGGGGGCCCGCTACGAGCAGTACTTC
CASSRGGARYEQYF
>once|TRBD1|TRBV29-1|TRBJ1-4|13
TGCAGCGTTGAAGGAGGGGGCCATGAAAAACTGTTTTTT
CSVEGGGHEKLFF
>many|.|TRBV2|TRBJ2-2|12
TGTGCCAGCAGCAACCCCACCGGGGAGCTGTTTTTT
CASSNPTGELFF
>.|TRBD2|TRBV6-5|TRBJ2-7|15
TGTGCCAGCAGTTCCGCTCAGAGCGGGAGGTATGAGCAGTACTTC
CASSSAQSGRYEQYF
>few|.|TRBV5-1|TRBJ2-7|15
TGCGCCAGCAGCTTGGATGGCACAATCTCCTACGAGCAGTACTTC
CASSLDGTISYEQYF
>few|.|TRBV19|TRBJ2-2|14
TGTGCCAGTAGTACTCCCGAATCAACCGGGGAGCTGTTTTTT
CASSTPESTGELFF